These T cell receptor beta chains were read from a single sample in a study of CD8+CD57+ T cells in acquired aplastic anemia. TCRdb processed the reads anew with MiXCR; each CDR3 protein has one entry. This sample has about 180,000 distinct CDR3 sequences, with around 50% found just once. The sequencing sample was made of sorted CD4+, CD8+, or CD8+CD57+ T cells (not recorded which) from PBMCs. The receptor source for this set is a human donor with aplastic anemia. CDR3s include the opening cysteine and the closing phenylalanine or tryptophan. The D gene is left open where the match is weak. Rows give clone size only sometimes, using once, few, many, or a class for an expanded clone.

V gene	clone size	J gene	D gene	CDR3 DNA	CDR3 protein
TRBV5-6	many	TRBJ1-2	-	TGTGCCAGCAGCGGGAGAGGGCTCAATTACTATGGCTACACCTTC	CASSGRGLNYYGYTF
TRBV2	-	TRBJ1-5	-	TGTGCCAGCAGTGGACAGACTAGCAATCAGCCCCAGCATTTT	CASSGQTSNQPQHF
TRBV19	-	TRBJ1-6	-	TGTGCCAGTAGTATTCCCAACTCGGATAATTCACCCCTCCACTTT	CASSIPNSDNSPLHF
TRBV12-3/TRBV12-4	many	TRBJ1-5	-	TGTGCCAGCAGCCCTACAAGTTATAGCAATCAGCCCCAGCATTTT	CASSPTSYSNQPQHF
TRBV6-1	-	TRBJ2-6	-	TGTGCCAGCAAACCAGGGAGCTATGGGGCCAACGTCCTGACTTTC	CASKPGSYGANVLTF
TRBV12-3/TRBV12-4	once	TRBJ2-5	-	TGTGCCAGCAGTTTGGTCAGATCAGGGACCCAGTACTTC	CASSLVRSGTQYF
TRBV24-1	-	TRBJ2-7	-	TGTGCCACCAGTGATTTCCCGGGCTACGAGCAGTACTTC	CATSDFPGYEQYF
TRBV19	few	TRBJ2-7	TRBD1	TGTGCCAGTAAAAAAGGGACAGGGAGCTCCTACGAGCAGTACTTC	CASKKGTGSSYEQYF
TRBV5-1	many	TRBJ2-3	TRBD2	TGCGCCAGCAGCGGCGGGGGAATCACAGATACGCAGTATTTT	CASSGGGITDTQYF
TRBV28	-	TRBJ1-3	TRBD1	TGTGCCAGCAGAAATGCCGGGACAGGTGGTCGAAACACCATATATTTT	CASRNAGTGGRNTIYF
TRBV29-1	-	TRBJ2-5	-	TGCAGCGTTGAAGAAGAGACCCAGTACTTC	CSVEEETQYF
TRBV7-2	-	TRBJ1-1	-	TGTGCCAGCAGCTTAGTGCATGACACTGAAGCTTTCTTT	CASSLVHDTEAFF
TRBV10-3	few	TRBJ2-2	-	TGTGCCATCTCCTCCGGGGAGCTGTTTTTT	CAISSGELFF
TRBV6-5	many	TRBJ2-7	-	TGTGCCAGCAGTTACTATTTCAGGAGCTCCTACGAGCAGTACTTC	CASSYYFRSSYEQYF
TRBV19	many	TRBJ1-4	-	TGTGCCAGTAGTCCCCTGATTACGGGGGCCCTCCACCCCAATGAAAAACTGTTTTTT	CASSPLITGALHPNEKLFF
TRBV2	-	TRBJ2-3	-	TGTGCCAGCAGTTACAGAGGCACAGATACGCAGTATTTT	CASSYRGTDTQYF
TRBV7-3	-	TRBJ2-7	TRBD2	TGTGCCAGCAGCTTGGGGACTAAGTCCTACGAGCAGTACTTC	CASSLGTKSYEQYF
TRBV30	-	TRBJ2-3	-	TGTGCCTGGAGTGTAGGGCGGAGAACGCAGTATTTT	CAWSVGRRTQYF
TRBV11-2	once	TRBJ1-6	TRBD1	TGTGCCAGCAGCAGCCGGGACAGGGGCTATAATTCACCCCTCCACTTT	CASSSRDRGYNSPLHF
TRBV7-9	-	TRBJ1-1	-	TGTGCCAGCAGCTTAAACGAAGGTACAACTGAAGCTTTCTTT	CASSLNEGTTEAFF
TRBV20-1	-	TRBJ1-2	TRBD1	TGTAGTGCCGGGACACAGGGGGGCTATGGCTACACCTTC	CSAGTQGGYGYTF
TRBV7-2	-	TRBJ2-7	-	TGTGCCAGCAGCGTCGGGGGCTGGGACGAGCAGTACTTC	CASSVGGWDEQYF
TRBV7-6	few	TRBJ2-5	TRBD2	TGTGCCAGCAGCTGGGGGGGACAAGAGACCCAGTACTTC	CASSWGGQETQYF
TRBV5-1	-	TRBJ2-3	-	TGCGCCAGCGGAAAAACAGGGTATACGACAGATACGCAGTATTTT	CASGKTGYTTDTQYF
TRBV7-9	few	TRBJ1-4	TRBD1	TGTGCCAGCAGCTTAGTCACAGGGGGCTCATTGGAACTGTTTTTT	CASSLVTGGSLELFF
TRBV28	-	TRBJ2-3	TRBD1	TGTGCCAGCAGTTTATGGGGACAGGGGGCAAACACAGATACGCAGTATTTT	CASSLWGQGANTDTQYF
TRBV5-1	-	TRBJ2-2	-	TGCGCCAGCAGCTTGGCCGCGAGGACCGATAACACCGGGGAGCTGTTTTTT	CASSLAARTDNTGELFF
TRBV24-1	few	TRBJ2-5	TRBD1	TGTGCCACCAGTGATATACGGACAGGGGGCGCGGAGACCCAGTACTTC	CATSDIRTGGAETQYF
TRBV7-9	-	TRBJ2-7	-	TGTGCCAGCAGCTCCTTCGGCAGGGGCTACGAGCAGTACTTC	CASSSFGRGYEQYF
TRBV12-3/TRBV12-4	-	TRBJ2-7	TRBD2	TGTGCCAGCAGTTTAGTTTGGGGCGGGGGTGCTGCTGGGGAGCAGTACTTC	CASSLVWGGGAAGEQYF
TRBV11-1	many	TRBJ2-7	-	TGTGCCAGCAACAAGAACCGGGACTTGGGCTCCTACGAGCAGTACTTC	CASNKNRDLGSYEQYF
TRBV7-9	-	TRBJ1-1	-	TGTGCCAGCAGCTTGTCCGAGGGGAACACTGAAGCTTTCTTT	CASSLSEGNTEAFF
TRBV24-1	-	TRBJ2-3	-	TGTGCCACCAGTGGTCAGGGGACAAGCACAGATACGCAGTATTTT	CATSGQGTSTDTQYF
TRBV4-1	many	TRBJ1-2	-	TGCGCCAGCAGCCAAGCAGGGACCTATGGCTACACCTTC	CASSQAGTYGYTF
TRBV29-1	-	TRBJ1-2	TRBD1	TGCAGCGCCCTACAGGGGAACTATGGCTACACCTTC	CSALQGNYGYTF
TRBV24-1	once	TRBJ2-3	TRBD2	TGTGCCCCTATGGGACTAGCCCCCACAGATACGCAGTATTTT	CAPMGLAPTDTQYF
TRBV19	-	TRBJ1-1	-	TGTGCCAGTACCAGGGGATCTGGAAACACTGAAGCTTTCTTT	CASTRGSGNTEAFF
TRBV10-3	-	TRBJ1-2	-	TGTGCCATCAGTGAGGAAGCAGGGGCCGGGGCACTATTC	CAISEEAGAGALF
TRBV10-1	-	TRBJ1-2	-	TGCGCCAGCAGGGGACGAGGCTACACCTTC	CASRGRGYTF
TRBV20-1	many	TRBJ1-6	TRBD1	TGCAGTGCTAACCAGATAGGGACAGAAAGGTCACCCCTCCACTTT	CSANQIGTERSPLHF